This T cell receptor beta chain was found in a study of a mutant IDH1 vaccine in newly diagnosed glioma (dated by TCRdb to about 2021). For the wider study: Across visits V03 through V10, patients got a total of eight vaccinations, given in weeks 1, 3, 5, 7, 11, 15, 19 and 23. Peripheral blood was collected at six visits: V03 (baseline), V05, V07, V10, V12 and V13. Before enrollment, most patients had been given radiochemotherapy with temozolomide as standard therapy, while the rest had received either radiotherapy alone or temozolomide alone. The roughly 32 treated patients were approximately 62% male and approximately 40% female, with a mean age of around 40 years. Vaccination was initiated 4-6 weeks after radiotherapy alone, or concurrently with temozolomide cycles in the chemotherapy-containing groups. Longitudinal TCRB deep sequencing was done for 20 to 25 treated patients, wherever samples were available for exploratory analyses. Study-wide conclusions, independent of this receptor: Availability determined which PBMC samples were chosen for TCRB deep sequencing. It was noted by the authors that analyses of patient blood samples could not be reproduced owing to sample limitations. Immune responses induced by the vaccine were seen in around 93% of patients across multiple MHC alleles. Changes in the top peripheral T cell clonotypes picked up by TCRB sequencing did not appear to be linked to pseudoprogression.

The library was built by means of the immunoSEQ multiplex PCR assay. Following the manufacturer's protocol, the hsTCRB Kit was used to amplify rearranged TCR beta chain sequences. Sequencing of TCRB libraries was carried out on an Illumina MiSeq. Regarding the original processing steps: Demultiplexing, trimming and gene mapping were performed with the kit vendor's proprietary platform. TCRdb re-hosts the immuneACCESS table, in-frame sequences only. Its copies lack some clones; in the studies checked, an unresolved V gene accounts for under half of them, and the cause for the rest is not known. That table furnishes V, J and clone size, whereas the DNA furnished D and trimming. For this sample there are 50,000 to 70,000 clones; about nine tenths appear just once. The top ten hold about 1.3% of the sample. What the time point label conveys for this sample: week 23, last vaccination. Each vaccine dose, consisting of 300 ug of a 20-mer mutant IDH1 peptide in Montanide, was administered subcutaneously with topical imiquimod. All donors had newly diagnosed IDH1-mutant astrocytomas of WHO grade 3 or 4 that showed loss of nuclear ATRX. The samples were drawn from NOA16, a multicentre, single-arm, open-label phase I trial in Germany that tested a mutant IDH1 peptide vaccine in humans for the first time. The DNeasy Blood and Tissue Kit was used to extract genomic DNA from EDTA blood for TCRB sequencing.

CDR1 and CDR2, per the germline V gene, are SNHLY and FYNNEI. V is trimmed back by 6 bases and J by 9 bases, and the junction contains 7 bases that no gene match accounts for. The CDR3 goes from the cysteine to the phenylalanine over 12 residues. Only the CDR3 portion is preserved as DNA: 36 bases, with reading frame beginning at the first base. Concerning this clone: What this receptor recognizes is not known. Nothing much larger sits one base from this clone, and base qualities are not available.

This TCR was sampled from a man aged 35 to 55 with glioma. The rearrangement combines TRBV2 with TRBJ2-7; TRBD1 aligns with 8 central bases. The material sequenced was PBMCs, taken from a glioma patient whose treatment included an IDH1 peptide vaccine. The DNA sequence is TGTGCCAGCAGAAGGACCACAGGGGGGCAGTACTTC. Its product reads: CASRRTTGGQYF.